A selection of T cell receptor beta chains follows, all from one sample in a study of cytomegalovirus exposure and HLA in healthy donors. Sequenced by immunoSEQ multiplex PCR; TCRdb stores in-frame clones only, minus some. The table lists 84,000 or so clones, approximately 76% of them singletons. The sequenced sample was PBMCs. These receptors were obtained from a male donor in good health and CMV-seronegative. Both conserved end residues are part of each CDR3. The D gene is left open where the match is weak. Clone size, where shown, is once, few, many, or a class for clones that have expanded.

.	TRBJ2-1	TRBV6-6	TRBD1	CASSPQGSSYNEQFF	TGTGCCAGCAGCCCACAGGGGAGCTCCTACAATGAGCAGTTCTTC
.	TRBJ1-1	TRBV7-2	TRBD1	CASRRDRGTEAFF	TGTGCCAGCCGCCGGGACAGGGGGACTGAAGCTTTCTTT
.	TRBJ1-3	TRBV10-3	.	CAISQGVSSGNTIYF	TGTGCCATCAGTCAAGGGGTTTCCTCTGGAAACACCATATATTTT
.	TRBJ2-5	TRBV7-9	.	CASSLLSLRETQYF	TGTGCCAGCAGCTTACTGAGCTTGCGGGAGACCCAGTACTTC
.	TRBJ1-5	TRBV28	.	CASSPRPNQPQHF	TGTGCCAGCAGTCCCAGGCCCAATCAGCCCCAGCATTTT
.	TRBJ1-1	TRBV7-3	.	CASSFGGDTEAFF	TGTGCCAGCAGCTTCGGGGGGGACACTGAAGCTTTCTTT
.	TRBJ1-2	TRBV4-3	.	CASSQDRVAGDGYTF	TGCGCCAGCAGCCAAGATCGGGTGGCAGGGGATGGCTACACCTTC
few	TRBJ2-5	TRBV6-4	TRBD2	CASSDSASGGQETQYF	TGTGCCAGCAGTGACTCCGCTAGCGGGGGGCAAGAGACCCAGTACTTC
few	TRBJ1-1	TRBV13	.	CASSLRQNTEAFF	TGTGCCAGCAGCTTAAGACAGAACACTGAAGCTTTCTTT
.	TRBJ1-2	TRBV7-2	TRBD1	CASSPQTGEYGYTF	TGTGCCAGCAGCCCCCAGACAGGGGAATATGGCTACACCTTC
.	TRBJ2-7	TRBV28	.	CASRLQGSYEQYF	TGTGCCAGCAGACTACAGGGCTCCTACGAGCAGTACTTC
.	TRBJ2-1	TRBV2	TRBD2	CASKGLAGAPEQFF	TGTGCCAGCAAGGGACTAGCGGGAGCGCCTGAGCAGTTCTTC
.	TRBJ1-6	TRBV5-5	TRBD1	CASSIEGGWSSYNSPLHF	TGTGCCAGCAGCATCGAAGGGGGCTGGAGCTCCTATAATTCACCCCTCCACTTT
.	TRBJ1-5	TRBV23-1	.	CAREPQVFNQPQHF	TGCGCCAGAGAGCCCCAAGTATTTAATCAGCCCCAGCATTTT
.	TRBJ1-2	TRBV28	.	CASSLGAGASGYTF	TGTGCCAGCAGTTTAGGCGCGGGGGCAAGTGGCTACACCTTC
.	TRBJ2-7	TRBV5-1	TRBD2	CASGAGAYEQYF	TGCGCCAGCGGGGCGGGGGCCTACGAGCAGTACTTC
.	TRBJ1-2	TRBV6-5	TRBD1	CASSLATGGYYGYTF	TGTGCCAGCAGTTTAGCGACAGGGGGCTACTATGGCTACACCTTC
once	TRBJ1-2	TRBV4-2	.	CASSQGFRGNYGYTF	TGTGCCAGCAGCCAAGGTTTTAGGGGAAACTATGGCTACACCTTC
.	TRBJ1-1	TRBV19	TRBD1	CASSNTGVGTEAFF	TGTGCCAGTAGTAACACAGGGGTTGGTACTGAAGCTTTCTTT
.	TRBJ2-7	TRBV1	.	CTSSQEGGENAYEQYF	TGCACCAGCAGCCAAGAAGGGGGGGAGAACGCCTACGAGCAGTACTTC
.	TRBJ1-4	TRBV10-3	.	CAISRGTNEKLFF	TGTGCCATCAGCAGGGGCACTAATGAAAAACTGTTTTTT
.	TRBJ1-1	TRBV7-9	.	CSSSLSGGASGTEAFF	TGTTCCAGCAGCTTATCTGGGGGGGCGTCCGGCACTGAAGCTTTCTTT
.	TRBJ1-2	TRBV4-3	TRBD1	CASSQGDSLYGYTF	TGCGCCAGCAGCCAAGGGGACAGTCTCTATGGCTACACCTTC
.	TRBJ2-1	TRBV28	TRBD2	CASSLLAGGRNEQFF	TGTGCCAGCAGTTTACTAGCGGGAGGGCGTAATGAGCAGTTCTTC
.	TRBJ2-7	TRBV4-1	.	CASSQGLGGPYEQYF	TGCGCCAGCAGCCAAGGCCTAGGCGGGCCCTACGAGCAGTACTTC
.	TRBJ1-1	TRBV5-6	.	CASSWGDWSNTEAFF	TGTGCCAGCAGCTGGGGGGATTGGTCGAACACTGAAGCTTTCTTT
.	TRBJ2-1	TRBV7-2	.	CASSFRRREQFF	TGTGCCAGCAGCTTTCGACGGCGGGAGCAGTTCTTC
once	TRBJ1-5	TRBV27	.	CASSFVGEPQHF	TGTGCCAGCAGTTTCGTCGGGGAACCCCAGCATTTT
.	TRBJ1-1	TRBV25-1	.	CASSGAGLNTEAFF	TGTGCCAGCAGTGGGGCGGGATTGAACACTGAAGCTTTCTTT
.	TRBJ2-2	TRBV30	TRBD2	CAGDWRGGYTGELFF	TGTGCCGGGGATTGGCGGGGGGGATACACCGGGGAGCTGTTTTTT
.	TRBJ2-4	TRBV2	.	CASSDRGSETKNSQYF	TGTGCCAGCAGTGACCGAGGGTCGGAGACCAAAAACAGTCAGTACTTC
.	TRBJ2-7	TRBV7-2	TRBD2	CASSLEAGFSYEQYF	TGTGCCAGCAGCTTAGAAGCGGGGTTCTCCTACGAGCAGTACTTC
.	TRBJ1-1	TRBV2	.	CASREYADTEAFF	TGTGCCAGCAGGGAGTATGCAGACACTGAAGCTTTCTTT
.	TRBJ2-1	TRBV9	.	CASSQQGNNEQFF	TGTGCCAGCAGCCAACAGGGAAACAATGAGCAGTTCTTC
.	TRBJ2-7	TRBV7-8	TRBD2	CASSPSFGTNYEQYF	TGTGCCAGCAGCCCTAGCTTCGGGACTAATTACGAGCAGTACTTC
.	TRBJ2-5	TRBV6-5	.	CASTDTNPGETQYF	TGTGCCAGCACCGACACCAACCCTGGGGAGACCCAGTACTTC
.	TRBJ2-7	TRBV6-5	TRBD1	CASRTGAYEQYF	TGTGCCAGTCGGACAGGAGCCTACGAGCAGTACTTC
few	TRBJ1-5	TRBV2	.	CASSDARGFQPQHF	TGTGCCAGCAGTGACGCCAGGGGTTTTCAGCCCCAGCATTTT
.	TRBJ1-2	TRBV28	TRBD1	CASSLDRAPFGYTF	TGTGCCAGCAGTTTAGACAGGGCGCCTTTTGGCTACACCTTC
.	TRBJ1-1	TRBV9	.	CASSVGGVDTEAFF	TGTGCCAGCAGCGTAGGGGGGGTGGACACTGAAGCTTTCTTT
.	TRBJ2-1	TRBV4-1	TRBD1	CASSQVGQGRNEQFF	TGCGCCAGCAGCCAAGTGGGACAGGGCCGTAATGAGCAGTTCTTC
once	TRBJ1-1	TRBV5-1	.	CASSLDATWVSEAFF	TGCGCCAGCAGCTTGGATGCGACATGGGTTTCTGAAGCTTTCTTT
.	TRBJ1-1	TRBV28	.	CASRETAMNTEAFF	TGTGCCAGCAGAGAGACAGCCATGAACACTGAAGCTTTCTTT
.	TRBJ1-6	TRBV12-2	.	CASRFQTGDNSPLHF	TGTGCAAGTCGCTTTCAGACAGGGGACAATTCACCCCTCCACTTT
.	TRBJ1-3	TRBV6-5	.	CASSFQSAGNTIYF	TGTGCCAGCAGTTTTCAGAGCGCTGGAAACACCATATATTTT
.	TRBJ2-7	TRBV4-1	.	CASSRHGGGEQYF	TGCGCCAGCAGCCGCCATGGGGGAGGCGAGCAGTACTTC
.	TRBJ2-7	TRBV28	TRBD1	CASSWMQGVGGYEQYF	TGTGCCAGCAGTTGGATGCAGGGGGTAGGGGGATACGAGCAGTACTTC
few	TRBJ2-3	TRBV10-3	.	CAIRGVSDTQYF	TGTGCCATCAGGGGCGTTTCAGATACGCAGTATTTT
.	TRBJ2-3	TRBV28	TRBD2	CASSSPAGGPRDTQYF	TGTGCCAGCAGTTCCCCAGCGGGGGGGCCGAGAGATACGCAGTATTTT
.	TRBJ2-7	TRBV28	TRBD2	CASSGGTEQYF	TGTGCCAGCAGCGGGGGGACCGAGCAGTACTTC
.	TRBJ2-5	TRBV9	.	CASSVVGEETQYF	TGTGCCAGCAGCGTAGTTGGGGAGGAGACCCAGTACTTC
.	TRBJ1-1	TRBV20-1	.	CKDSEAFF	TGCAAGGACAGTGAAGCTTTCTTT
.	TRBJ2-7	TRBV20-1	.	CSASTGYEQYF	TGCAGTGCTAGTACAGGCTACGAGCAGTACTTC